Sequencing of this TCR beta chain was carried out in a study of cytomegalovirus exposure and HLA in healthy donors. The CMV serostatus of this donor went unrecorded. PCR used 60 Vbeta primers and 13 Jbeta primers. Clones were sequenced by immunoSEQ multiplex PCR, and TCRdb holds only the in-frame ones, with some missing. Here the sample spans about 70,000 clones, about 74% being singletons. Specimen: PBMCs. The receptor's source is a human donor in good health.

CDR3 DNA sequence: TGTGCCAGCAGCTCCGGGAACTACAATGAGCAGTTCTTC. The encoded protein is CASSSGNYNEQFF. V is TRBV7-9 and J is TRBJ2-1, with D perhaps matching TRBD2 (5 bases). Per the germline V gene, CDR1 is SEHNR and CDR2 is FQNEAQ (reference sequence). The CDR3 is 13 residues long. V was pared by 4 bases and J by 3 bases, with 7 bases between.